This TCR beta chain was sequenced for a study of control samples from healthy donors and cancer patients. The CDR3 runs to 17 residues. The V segment lost 4 bases and the J segment 5 bases; nucleotides outside the gene matches: 17. CDR1 and CDR2 from the germline V gene are SGHNT and YYREEE (reference sequence). Repertoires were generated with immunoSEQ multiplex PCR, while TCRdb's copy carries only in-frame clones and drops some. The sample yields just under 60,000 clones, approximately 92% seen once. Sequenced input: PBMCs. This chain uses TRBV5-4 with TRBJ2-5; 7 bases line up with TRBD1. This clonotype was obtained from a man aged 40-55 years with colorectal cancer. The CDR3 loop is CASSRTGEGVLRETQYF. Here the CDR3 DNA reads TGTGCCAGCAGCCGGACAGGAGAAGGGGTTCTTAGGGAGACCCAGTACTTC. Supplemented by reference TRBV5-4 and TRBJ2-5, the full variable domain reads ETGVTQSPTHLIKTRGQQVTLRCSSQSGHNTVSWYQQALGQGPQFIFQYYREEENGRGNFPPRFSGLQFPNYSSELNVNALELDDSALYLCASSRTGEGVLRETQYFGPGTRLLVL.